Listed below are T cell receptor beta chains from one sample, sequenced in a study of blood T cells in healthy people across ages. TCRdb processed the 5' RACE reads anew with MiXCR; each CDR3 protein has one entry. The sample includes 1,300,000 or so distinct CDR3 sequences, around 55% of them seen just once. Sequenced: blood. The source of these receptors is a young man in good health. Each CDR3 is given with its conserved first and last residue. The order of the fields is D gene, clone size, J gene, V gene, CDR3 DNA, CDR3 protein. D genes are given only for firm matches. For some rows the clone size is stated as once, few or many, or as a class when expanded; others skip it.

D gene: NA; clone size: NA; J gene: TRBJ2-5; V gene: TRBV7-2; CDR3 DNA: TGTGCCAGCAGCTTAGTGGTATTGGTCGATGAGCAGTACTTC; CDR3 protein: CASSLVVLVDEQYF
D gene: NA; clone size: many; J gene: TRBJ2-1; V gene: TRBV27; CDR3 DNA: TGCGCCAGCAGCCACGACAGTTACAATGAGCAGTTCTTC; CDR3 protein: CASSHDSYNEQFF
D gene: NA; clone size: NA; J gene: TRBJ1-2; V gene: TRBV12-3/TRBV12-4; CDR3 DNA: TGTGCCAGCAGTTTGGGTCGTCCCAATGGCTACACCTTC; CDR3 protein: CASSLGRPNGYTF
D gene: NA; clone size: NA; J gene: TRBJ2-5; V gene: TRBV20-1; CDR3 DNA: TGCAGTGCTAGAGTATTAAGGGAACGGAGAGGAGCCCCGGAGGAGACCCAGTACTTC; CDR3 protein: CSARVLRERRGAPEETQYF
D gene: NA; clone size: many; J gene: TRBJ1-6; V gene: TRBV3-1; CDR3 DNA: TGTGCCAGCAGCCAAGACAGGTTACCACCCCTCCACTTT; CDR3 protein: CASSQDRLPPLHF
D gene: NA; clone size: NA; J gene: TRBJ1-2; V gene: TRBV6-2/TRBV6-3; CDR3 DNA: TGTGCCAGCAGCCTAGACTGGATCTATGGCTACACCTTC; CDR3 protein: CASSLDWIYGYTF
D gene: NA; clone size: NA; J gene: TRBJ2-7; V gene: TRBV6-2/TRBV6-3; CDR3 DNA: TGTGCCAGCAGCCCGACTAGTCCTGTCCACGAGCAGTACTTC; CDR3 protein: CASSPTSPVHEQYF
D gene: NA; clone size: NA; J gene: TRBJ2-2; V gene: TRBV4-1; CDR3 DNA: TGCGCCAGCAGCCAGGGCCTTAGCCGGGAGCTGTTTTTT; CDR3 protein: CASSQGLSRELFF
D gene: NA; clone size: NA; J gene: TRBJ1-2; V gene: TRBV12-3/TRBV12-4; CDR3 DNA: TGTGCCAGCAGTTTATTTATCGGAGTGGGTGGCTACACCTTC; CDR3 protein: CASSLFIGVGGYTF
D gene: NA; clone size: NA; J gene: TRBJ1-5; V gene: TRBV7-2; CDR3 DNA: TGTGCCAGCAGCCCAAGGGGAATTAGCAATCAGCCCCAGCATTTT; CDR3 protein: CASSPRGISNQPQHF
D gene: NA; clone size: NA; J gene: TRBJ1-5; V gene: TRBV4-1; CDR3 DNA: TGCGCCAGCAGCCAAGATCCAGCAGTAGACGGAAGCCAGCCCCAGCATTTT; CDR3 protein: CASSQDPAVDGSQPQHF
D gene: NA; clone size: once; J gene: TRBJ2-7; V gene: TRBV4-1; CDR3 DNA: TGCGCCAGCAGCCAAGATCCAGGGGAGGCCTACGAGCAGTACTTC; CDR3 protein: CASSQDPGEAYEQYF
D gene: TRBD1; clone size: NA; J gene: TRBJ1-1; V gene: TRBV6-1; CDR3 DNA: TGTGCCAGCAGGGAGGGGACAGCGAACACTGAAGCTTTCTTT; CDR3 protein: CASREGTANTEAFF
D gene: NA; clone size: few; J gene: TRBJ1-2; V gene: TRBV6-5; CDR3 DNA: TGTGCCAGCAGCCCGCAGGGCAGCTATGGCTACACCTTC; CDR3 protein: CASSPQGSYGYTF
D gene: TRBD2; clone size: once; J gene: TRBJ2-5; V gene: TRBV6-2/TRBV6-3; CDR3 DNA: TGTGCCAGCAGGCTAGCGGGGGGTCTCTTACAGGAGACCCAGTACTTC; CDR3 protein: CASRLAGGLLQETQYF
D gene: NA; clone size: NA; J gene: TRBJ2-5; V gene: TRBV28; CDR3 DNA: TGTGCCAGCGGGCCACGGCGAGAGACCCAGTACTTC; CDR3 protein: CASGPRRETQYF
D gene: TRBD1; clone size: few; J gene: TRBJ2-6; V gene: TRBV18; CDR3 DNA: TGTGCCAGCTCACCGACAGGGAACGGGGCCAACGTCCTGACTTTC; CDR3 protein: CASSPTGNGANVLTF
D gene: TRBD2; clone size: NA; J gene: TRBJ2-1; V gene: TRBV20-1; CDR3 DNA: TGCAGTGCGAGACCCACTAGCGGCTACAATGAGCAGTTCTTC; CDR3 protein: CSARPTSGYNEQFF
D gene: NA; clone size: few; J gene: TRBJ1-1; V gene: TRBV21-1; CDR3 DNA: TGTGCCAGCAGCAAGACAGGGGGCCTTAACACTGAAGCTTTCTTT; CDR3 protein: CASSKTGGLNTEAFF
D gene: NA; clone size: NA; J gene: TRBJ1-5; V gene: TRBV7-9; CDR3 DNA: TGCGCCAGCAGCTTAGTTCCCTGGTCAGGTCCAAACGGTAATCAGCCCCAGCATTTT; CDR3 protein: CASSLVPWSGPNGNQPQHF
D gene: NA; clone size: few; J gene: TRBJ1-6; V gene: TRBV4-1; CDR3 DNA: TGCGCCAGCAGCCAAGATTACCTAGTAGGACGAGAGCTCCACTTT; CDR3 protein: CASSQDYLVGRELHF
D gene: NA; clone size: NA; J gene: TRBJ1-6; V gene: TRBV27; CDR3 DNA: TGTGCCAGCTCCTTTACACCAAACTATAATTCACCCCTCCACTTT; CDR3 protein: CASSFTPNYNSPLHF
D gene: TRBD2; clone size: once; J gene: TRBJ2-7; V gene: TRBV20-1; CDR3 DNA: TGCAGTGCTACGACTAGCGGCACCTACGAGCAGTACTTC; CDR3 protein: CSATTSGTYEQYF
D gene: NA; clone size: NA; J gene: TRBJ1-2; V gene: TRBV5-4; CDR3 DNA: TGTGCCAGCAGCTTTTCTAATTCCCACTATGGCTACACCTTC; CDR3 protein: CASSFSNSHYGYTF
D gene: NA; clone size: NA; J gene: TRBJ1-2; V gene: TRBV6-2/TRBV6-3; CDR3 DNA: TGTGCCAGCAGTTACTCGGATGAGTCCAGGGATGGCTACACCTTC; CDR3 protein: CASSYSDESRDGYTF
D gene: TRBD1; clone size: NA; J gene: TRBJ1-1; V gene: TRBV20-1; CDR3 DNA: TGCAGTGCTAGACCCACAGGGGATACTGAAGCTTTCTTT; CDR3 protein: CSARPTGDTEAFF
D gene: NA; clone size: NA; J gene: TRBJ2-5; V gene: TRBV7-9; CDR3 DNA: TGTGCCAGCAGCTTAGTTGTAGGAAAAGAGACCCAGTACTTC; CDR3 protein: CASSLVVGKETQYF
D gene: NA; clone size: NA; J gene: TRBJ1-3; V gene: TRBV29-1; CDR3 DNA: TGCAGCGTTGGAACCTCTGGAAACACCATATATTTT; CDR3 protein: CSVGTSGNTIYF
D gene: TRBD2; clone size: NA; J gene: TRBJ2-1; V gene: TRBV6-6; CDR3 DNA: TGTGCCAGCACCACTAGCGTTGCCTACAATGAGCAGTTCTTC; CDR3 protein: CASTTSVAYNEQFF
D gene: NA; clone size: many; J gene: TRBJ1-6; V gene: TRBV28; CDR3 DNA: TGTGCCAGCAGCCCCCCGTCGAAGTTTTCACCCCTCCACTTT; CDR3 protein: CASSPPSKFSPLHF
D gene: NA; clone size: NA; J gene: TRBJ2-6; V gene: TRBV7-2; CDR3 DNA: TGTGCCAGCAGAGTACAGGGAAGTGGGGCCAACGTCCTGACTTTC; CDR3 protein: CASRVQGSGANVLTF
D gene: TRBD2; clone size: NA; J gene: TRBJ2-1; V gene: TRBV7-9; CDR3 DNA: TGTGCCAGCAGCTCCCGGGGGGGCACTTACAATGAGCAGTTCTTC; CDR3 protein: CASSSRGGTYNEQFF
D gene: TRBD1; clone size: NA; J gene: TRBJ2-7; V gene: TRBV5-1; CDR3 DNA: TGCGCCAGCAGCTTAACAGGACAGGGGGCCTCCGAGCAGTACTTC; CDR3 protein: CASSLTGQGASEQYF
D gene: NA; clone size: few; J gene: TRBJ1-2; V gene: TRBV6-6; CDR3 DNA: TGTGCCAGCAGTTACCGCGGGGATGGCTACACCTTC; CDR3 protein: CASSYRGDGYTF
D gene: NA; clone size: NA; J gene: TRBJ1-6; V gene: TRBV13; CDR3 DNA: TGTGCCAGCAGCTTAGGCCGGAGGGCTACCTATAATTCACCCCTCCACTTT; CDR3 protein: CASSLGRRATYNSPLHF
D gene: TRBD2; clone size: NA; J gene: TRBJ2-7; V gene: TRBV9; CDR3 DNA: TGTGCCAGCAGCGTAGGCAGAGCGGGGGGCTACGAGCAGTACTTC; CDR3 protein: CASSVGRAGGYEQYF
D gene: NA; clone size: NA; J gene: TRBJ2-7; V gene: TRBV7-9; CDR3 DNA: TGTGCCAGCAGCTTAAAATCAGGGTATGGCGAGCAGTACTTC; CDR3 protein: CASSLKSGYGEQYF
D gene: NA; clone size: NA; J gene: TRBJ2-1; V gene: TRBV29-1; CDR3 DNA: TGCAGCCGTGGACAACTCTCCTACAATGAGCGGTTCTTC; CDR3 protein: CSRGQLSYNERFF
D gene: TRBD2; clone size: NA; J gene: TRBJ2-1; V gene: TRBV3-1; CDR3 DNA: TGTGCCAGCAGCCAGGAACGGGGGGTTGGGAACAATGAGCAGTTCTTC; CDR3 protein: CASSQERGVGNNEQFF
D gene: NA; clone size: once; J gene: TRBJ1-5; V gene: TRBV25-1; CDR3 DNA: TGTGCCAGCAGGGAGTTGGTTAGCAATCAGCCCCAGCATTTT; CDR3 protein: CASRELVSNQPQHF
D gene: TRBD1; clone size: few; J gene: TRBJ2-7; V gene: TRBV4-2; CDR3 DNA: TGTGCCAGCAGCCAAGAAGGCGGGACAGGGTTAGCCGAGCAGTACTTC; CDR3 protein: CASSQEGGTGLAEQYF
D gene: NA; clone size: NA; J gene: TRBJ2-3; V gene: TRBV5-1; CDR3 DNA: TGCGCCAGCAGCCCGGGACTCTCGTTGACAGATACGCAGTATTTT; CDR3 protein: CASSPGLSLTDTQYF
D gene: NA; clone size: NA; J gene: TRBJ2-6; V gene: TRBV3-1; CDR3 DNA: TGTGCCAGCAGCCAAGGGCAGCCTGGGGCCAACGTCCTGACTTTC; CDR3 protein: CASSQGQPGANVLTF
D gene: NA; clone size: NA; J gene: TRBJ2-5; V gene: TRBV6-6; CDR3 DNA: TGTGCCAGCGGCCGTGACTCGGAGGAGACCCAGTACTTC; CDR3 protein: CASGRDSEETQYF
D gene: TRBD2; clone size: few; J gene: TRBJ2-1; V gene: TRBV4-2; CDR3 DNA: TGTGCCAGCAGCCAAGTTGTGTGGGCTAGCGGTAACAATGAGCAGTTCTTC; CDR3 protein: CASSQVVWASGNNEQFF
D gene: NA; clone size: NA; J gene: TRBJ1-4; V gene: TRBV5-6; CDR3 DNA: TGTGCCAGCAGCTACGGGAATATTGAAAAACTGTTTTTT; CDR3 protein: CASSYGNIEKLFF
D gene: TRBD1; clone size: NA; J gene: TRBJ1-6; V gene: TRBV6-5; CDR3 DNA: TGTGCCAGCAGGCCCGGGACAGCCAATTCACCCCTCCACTTT; CDR3 protein: CASRPGTANSPLHF
D gene: TRBD2; clone size: NA; J gene: TRBJ2-1; V gene: TRBV7-2; CDR3 DNA: TGTGCCAGCAGCCTCACTAGCGGGAGTGATGATGAGCAGTTCTTC; CDR3 protein: CASSLTSGSDDEQFF
D gene: NA; clone size: NA; J gene: TRBJ2-7; V gene: TRBV10-3; CDR3 DNA: TGTGCCATCAGTGAGACCGACAGACTGAGAGGGGGCGAGCAGTACTTC; CDR3 protein: CAISETDRLRGGEQYF
D gene: TRBD1; clone size: NA; J gene: TRBJ1-2; V gene: TRBV29-1; CDR3 DNA: TGCAGCGCGGAAGCGACAGGGCGTTGGGGGGGCTACACCTTC; CDR3 protein: CSAEATGRWGGYTF
D gene: NA; clone size: NA; J gene: TRBJ1-2; V gene: TRBV4-1; CDR3 DNA: TGCGCCAGCAGTCCCATTCTGGCTAACTATGGCTACACCTTC; CDR3 protein: CASSPILANYGYTF
D gene: TRBD1; clone size: NA; J gene: TRBJ1-1; V gene: TRBV5-1; CDR3 DNA: TGCGCCAGCAGCTCCGGGACAGGGGATGGAGACACTGAAGCTTTCTTT; CDR3 protein: CASSSGTGDGDTEAFF
D gene: TRBD2; clone size: NA; J gene: TRBJ2-7; V gene: TRBV20-1; CDR3 DNA: TGCAGTGCCCCTAGTTTTGGGACTAGATTTTCCTACGAGCAGTACTTC; CDR3 protein: CSAPSFGTRFSYEQYF